This T cell receptor (beta chain) was identified during a study of cytomegalovirus exposure and HLA in healthy donors. The PCR had 60 Vbeta and 13 Jbeta primers. Sequencing was performed with immunoSEQ multiplex PCR; in TCRdb, only in-frame clones are kept and a portion is missing. The sample has 150,000 to 200,000 clones, 78% seen once. On this clone itself: Antigen unknown.

The study's findings and limits: Later work showed greater clonal expansion in HLA-associated TCR beta chains than in equally common others.

Trimming shortened V by 0 bases and J by 3 bases, and 6 bases separated the two germline ends. Germline CDR1 reads SGHRS; CDR2 reads YFSETQ. The CDR3 consists of 13 residues. Sequencing was carried out using PBMCs. The sequence derives from a woman aged 40 to 49 in good health and CMV-seronegative. The chain links TRBV5-1 to TRBJ1-1; no definite D call. CDR3 sequence (DNA): TGCGCCAGCAGCTTGGACGGTGACACTGAAGCTTTCTTT. Residues: CASSLDGDTEAFF.